This T cell receptor beta chain comes out of a study of cytomegalovirus exposure and HLA in healthy donors. Across the study: 81% of roughly 400 genotyped donors fell in the Caucasian-associated ancestry cluster. Whole-study results and caveats: Based on reports, TCR beta sequences accurately predicted HLA-A and HLA-B alleles for most subjects.

CDR1 LNHDA and CDR2 SQIVND come from the germline V gene (reference sequence). Between the trimmed V and J ends, which lost 3 bases and 1 base, there was a span of 9 bases. The CDR3 spans 14 residues. PCR amplification relied on 60 Vbeta primers (plus 13 Jbeta primers). Measured with immunoSEQ multiplex PCR; TCRdb has only the in-frame clones, and not every one. In the table there are approximately 110,000 clones, approximately 69% of which are singletons. Turning to this clone: The antigen remains unidentified.

Sequencing used PBMCs. The chain links TRBV19 to TRBJ1-1; D unresolved. The TCR was taken from a woman in her thirties or forties in good health and CMV-seropositive. This CDR3 is CASSIVRGNTEAFF. CDR3 bases: TGTGCCAGTAGTATCGTTCGCGGGAACACTGAAGCTTTCTTT.